This T cell receptor beta chain was recovered during a study of CD8 T cells in ankylosing spondylitis. This clonotype was seen a handful of times. Its specificity is unknown. TCR beta libraries were made by quantitative 5'-RACE with molecular barcodes. TCRdb recomputed calls from the 5' RACE reads with MiXCR, one row per CDR3 protein. Of 150,000 to 200,000 distinct CDR3 sequences listed, roughly 30% are singletons. Findings and caveats of the study: Relatively rare in peripheral blood, disease-linked clones were also CD8+. Disease-linked clones reportedly concentrated significantly in matched ankylosing spondylitis synovial fluid. Made up of eight highly homologous variants, a TCR beta motif appeared characteristic of ankylosing spondylitis blood.

The CDR3 consists of 13 residues. CDR1 is DFQATT and CDR2 is SNEGSKA in the germline V gene (reference sequence). V lost 6 bases to trimming and J lost 2 bases; unmatched junction nucleotides: 4. The TCR sequence derives from a male donor with ankylosing spondylitis. Input material: synovial fluid, either unsorted or a sorted T cell fraction (not recorded which). The chain links TRBV20-1 to TRBJ2-5; 9 bases map to TRBD1. The CDR3 loop is CSATDRGQETQYF. The CDR3 region has the DNA TGCAGTGCGACAGACAGGGGGCAAGAGACCCAGTACTTC.